This T cell receptor beta chain stems from a study of blood T cell repertoires in COVID-19. Data came from immunoSEQ multiplex PCR; TCRdb stores just in-frame clones and leaves some out. The sample consists of 150,000 or so clones, less than 90% of them appearing once. Participants, about 18 to 90 years old, spanned under 25 US areas. J lost 3 bases, V lost 0 bases, and 9 bases had no gene match. The CDR3 is made up of 17 amino acids. Germline CDR1 and CDR2: MNHEY and SVGEGT. The V and J genes are TRBV6-2 or TRBV6-3 and TRBJ1-2; TRBD1 aligns across 8 bases. This sequence originates from a woman aged 45-65 years who had recovered from COVID-19. The sample was PBMCs or T cells enriched from blood (not recorded which). The CDR3 protein is CASSYSNWYRGDYGYTF. The CDR3 DNA is TGTGCCAGCAGTTACTCGAACTGGTACAGGGGGGACTATGGCTACACCTTC.